Listed below are T cell receptor beta chains from one sample, sequenced in a study of CD4 T cells in relation to SARS-CoV-2 and coronaviruses. TCRdb keeps only in-frame clones here, not all; method: immunoSEQ multiplex PCR. The repertoire holds tens of thousands of clones, just over 85% seen once, with 1.1% to 1.5% in the top ten. The sample was memory CD4+ T cells from PBMCs. These receptors originate from a human donor in good health. The CDR3 runs from the conserved cysteine through the conserved F or W. Each record gives: V gene, clone size, J gene, D gene, CDR3 length, CDR3 DNA, CDR3 protein. The D gene is left open where the match is weak. Clone size is given for some rows only: seen once, a few or many times, or a class if the clone is expanded.

>TRBV6-5|.|TRBJ1-5|.|15
TGTGCCAGCAGTTACACAGCTGGGGAGGATCAGCCCCAGCATTTT
CASSYTAGEDQPQHF
>TRBV19|.|TRBJ2-3|.|13
TGTGCCAGTAGTCCCAGGGCCCGGGATACGCAGTATTTT
CASSPRARDTQYF
>TRBV7-9|.|TRBJ2-7|.|15
TGTGCCAGCAGCTTAGGGGTTCAGGGCCCCCGCGAGCAGTACTTC
CASSLGVQGPREQYF
>TRBV6-2/TRBV6-3|.|TRBJ2-5|TRBD2|16
TGTGCCAGCAGTTACGGTGGAGCGGGAGGGCGAGAGACCCAGTACTTC
CASSYGGAGGRETQYF
>TRBV27|.|TRBJ1-1|.|12
TGTGCCAGCAGTTTAGGGAACACTGAAGCTTTCTTT
CASSLGNTEAFF
>TRBV7-8|.|TRBJ2-7|.|15
TGTGCCAGCAGCTTAGGGCGCCAGGGTCTCGGCGAGCAGTACTTC
CASSLGRQGLGEQYF
>TRBV4-1|few|TRBJ2-7|TRBD1|15
TGCGCCAGCAGCCGAGGAGGACAGGGAGCCTACGAGCAGTACTTC
CASSRGGQGAYEQYF
>TRBV28|.|TRBJ2-3|.|16
TGTGCCAGCAGTTTAGGGTTTAGTAGGGGTGGAGATACGCAGTATTTT
CASSLGFSRGGDTQYF
>TRBV6-5|.|TRBJ2-3|.|15
TGTGCCAGCAGTTCAGTCCGTCGCGGCACAGATACGCAGTATTTT
CASSSVRRGTDTQYF
>TRBV11-2|.|TRBJ1-5|.|13
TGTGCCAGCAGCTTAAGTTCATATCAGCCCCAGCATTTT
CASSLSSYQPQHF
>TRBV6-1|.|TRBJ1-3|TRBD1|16
TGTGCCAGCAGTGCAGGGACAGGACGCTCTGGAAACACCATATATTTT
CASSAGTGRSGNTIYF
>TRBV3-1/TRBV3-2|.|TRBJ2-3|TRBD2|15
TGTGCCAGCAGCCAAGGTAGCGGGAGGCCAGATACGCAGTATTTT
CASSQGSGRPDTQYF
>TRBV7-2|.|TRBJ2-7|.|16
TGTGCCAGCAGCTTATCCCCGGCTAGTGTCGCCTACGAGCAGTACTTC
CASSLSPASVAYEQYF
>TRBV11-2|.|TRBJ2-3|.|19
TGTGCCAGCAGCCAAGGGTGGCGTAGGGGAATAATAAAAGCAGATACGCAGTATTTT
CASSQGWRRGIIKADTQYF
>TRBV7-2|.|TRBJ2-1|.|14
TGTGCCAGCAGCTTAGTAGGGTTTCAGGATGAGCAGTTCTTC
CASSLVGFQDEQFF
>TRBV3-1/TRBV3-2|.|TRBJ2-3|.|15
TGTGCCAGCAGCCAGAATCCAGGGGGCACAGATACGCAGTATTTT
CASSQNPGGTDTQYF
>TRBV5-1|.|TRBJ2-7|.|12
TGCGCCAGCAGCTTGGAAAGATACGAGCAGTACTTC
CASSLERYEQYF
>TRBV19|.|TRBJ2-1|.|16
TGTGCCAGTAGTATCGACGGGACGGGATTTTACAATGAGCAGTTCTTC
CASSIDGTGFYNEQFF
>TRBV28|.|TRBJ2-1|TRBD2|15
TGTGCCAGCAGGTCCAGCGGGAGCTCCTACAATGAGCAGTTCTTC
CASRSSGSSYNEQFF
>TRBV27|.|TRBJ2-6|.|14
TGTGCCAGCGTATTACTCGCTGGGGCCAACGTCCTGACTTTC
CASVLLAGANVLTF
>TRBV6-5|.|TRBJ2-3|TRBD1|13
TGTGCCAGCAGGCCAGGGGGCGCTTATACGCAGTATTTT
CASRPGGAYTQYF
>TRBV28|.|TRBJ2-7|TRBD2|18
TGTGCCAGCAGTTTAACCCAGCTAGCGGGGATTCGCTCCTACGAGCAGTACTTC
CASSLTQLAGIRSYEQYF
>TRBV30|once|TRBJ2-7|.|13
TGTGCCTGGAGCGGAAGCCGGGGAAGCGAGCAGTACTTC
CAWSGSRGSEQYF
>TRBV28|.|TRBJ2-5|.|18
TGTGCCAGCAGTTTGTTACAGGGAATGGGCATAGGGACGGAGACCCAGTACTTC
CASSLLQGMGIGTETQYF
>TRBV9|.|TRBJ1-1|TRBD1|15
TGTGCCAGCAGCACCCAGACAGGGCTCTCCACTGAAGCTTTCTTT
CASSTQTGLSTEAFF
>TRBV20-1|.|TRBJ2-7|.|14
TGCAGTGCTAGTAGGCAGGGGCTTTCCTACGAGCAGTACTTC
CSASRQGLSYEQYF
>TRBV28|.|TRBJ2-5|TRBD1|14
TGTGCCAGCAGTCTACAGGGGGCCCAAGAGACCCAGTACTTC
CASSLQGAQETQYF
>TRBV9|.|TRBJ2-3|.|16
TGTGCCAGCAGCCCAATAGAGCGGGACAAGTACGATACGCAGTATTTT
CASSPIERDKYDTQYF
>TRBV19|.|TRBJ1-2|TRBD1|16
TGTGCCAGTACCAAAGACAGGGGGCTAACTAACTATGGCTACACCTTC
CASTKDRGLTNYGYTF
>TRBV2|.|TRBJ1-5|.|16
TGTGCCAGCAGTGACCAACTCTTATCTCCTAATCAGCCCCAGCATTTT
CASSDQLLSPNQPQHF
>TRBV4-1|.|TRBJ2-7|TRBD1|13
TGCGCCAGCAGCCAAGGGGACAGGGGCGCTCAGTACTTC
CASSQGDRGAQYF